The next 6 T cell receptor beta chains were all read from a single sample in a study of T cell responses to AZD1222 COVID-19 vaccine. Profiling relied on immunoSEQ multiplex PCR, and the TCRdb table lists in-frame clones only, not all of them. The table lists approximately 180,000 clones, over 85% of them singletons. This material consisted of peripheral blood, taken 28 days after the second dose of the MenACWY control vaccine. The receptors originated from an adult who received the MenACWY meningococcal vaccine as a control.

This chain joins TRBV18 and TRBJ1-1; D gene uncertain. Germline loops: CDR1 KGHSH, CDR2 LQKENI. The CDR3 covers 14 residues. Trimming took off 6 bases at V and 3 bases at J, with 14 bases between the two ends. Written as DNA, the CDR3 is TGTGCCAGCTCCCCCCTCGGACGGGACACTGAAGCTTTCTTT. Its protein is CASSPLGRDTEAFF. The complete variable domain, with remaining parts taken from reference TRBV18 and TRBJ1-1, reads NAGVMQNPRHLVRRRGQEARLRCSPMKGHSHVYWYRQLPEEGLKFMVYLQKENIIDESGMPKERFSAEFPKEGPSILRIQQVVRGDSAAYFCASSPLGRDTEAFFGQGTRLTVV.

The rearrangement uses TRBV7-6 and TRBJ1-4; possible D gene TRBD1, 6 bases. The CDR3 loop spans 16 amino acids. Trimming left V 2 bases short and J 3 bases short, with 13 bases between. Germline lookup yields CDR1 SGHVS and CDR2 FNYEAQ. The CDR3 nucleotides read TGTGCCAGCAGCTTAAATCCGACAGGCTCTAATGAAAAACTGTTTTTT. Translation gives CASSLNPTGSNEKLFF.

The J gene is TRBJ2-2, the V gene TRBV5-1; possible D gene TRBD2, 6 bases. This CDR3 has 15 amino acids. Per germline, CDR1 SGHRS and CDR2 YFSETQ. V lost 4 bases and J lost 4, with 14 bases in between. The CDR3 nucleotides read TGCGCCAGCAGCCGGGACTTTACCACCACCGGGGAGCTGTTTTTT. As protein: CASSRDFTTTGELFF.

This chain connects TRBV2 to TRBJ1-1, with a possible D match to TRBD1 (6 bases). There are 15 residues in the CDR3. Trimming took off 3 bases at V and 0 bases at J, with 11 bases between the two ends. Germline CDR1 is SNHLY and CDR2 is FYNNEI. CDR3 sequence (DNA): TGTGCCAGCAGTGACAGGGGTACACTGAACACTGAAGCTTTCTTT. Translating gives CASSDRGTLNTEAFF. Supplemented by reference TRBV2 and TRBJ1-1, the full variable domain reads EPEVTQTPSHQVTQMGQEVILRCVPISNHLYFYWYRQILGQKVEFLVSFYNNEISEKSEIFDDQFSVERPDGSNFTLKIRSTKLEDSAMYFCASSDRGTLNTEAFFGQGTRLTVV.

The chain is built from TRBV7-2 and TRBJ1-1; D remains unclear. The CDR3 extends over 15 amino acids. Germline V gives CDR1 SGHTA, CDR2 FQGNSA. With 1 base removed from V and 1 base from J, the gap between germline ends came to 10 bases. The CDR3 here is CASSLVWRQNTEAFF. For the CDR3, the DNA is TGTGCCAGCAGCTTAGTATGGCGTCAGAACACTGAAGCTTTCTTT.

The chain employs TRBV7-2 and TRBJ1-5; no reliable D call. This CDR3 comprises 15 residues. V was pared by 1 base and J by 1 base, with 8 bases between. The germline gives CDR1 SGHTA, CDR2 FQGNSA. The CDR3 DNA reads TGTGCCAGCAGCTTAGTTTCAGGCAGCAATCAGCCCCAGCATTTT. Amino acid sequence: CASSLVSGSNQPQHF.